This T cell receptor beta chain was obtained from a study of post-analysis software for immune sequencing data. Study-level background: The cohort encompassed relapsing-remitting, secondary progressive and progressive-relapsing multiple sclerosis disease courses.

Concerning this clonotype itself: What it binds is unknown.

Unique-molecular-identifier-tagged TCR beta cDNA libraries were used. Input populations of roughly 0.95 to 10 million T cells gave rise to 500,000 or so cDNA molecules. One entry per CDR3 protein, called by TCRdb with MiXCR from the PCR reads. The sample includes 500,000 to 600,000 distinct CDR3 sequences, roughly 45% seen only once; the top ten take under 2%. The CDR3 contains 12 residues. Germline V gene sequence: CDR1 DFQATT, CDR2 SNEGSKA (reference sequence). Study conclusions and caveats: Samples prepared in the same batch strongly co-clustered by F measure. Compared with controls, patients had more of roughly five TRBV segments, including TRBV5-6, TRBV5-1 and TRBV20-1. Controls significantly exceeded multiple sclerosis patients in normalized Chao1 diversity.

The rearrangement uses TRBV20-1 and TRBJ2-5; D might be TRBD2 (7 bases). The last part of the DNA fits TRBJ2-7 better; the J call may be wrong. Source material: blood. The sequence was obtained from a girl aged 5 to 17 with multiple sclerosis. CDR3 sequence: CSASQGGVEQYF. The DNA for the CDR3 is TGCAGTGCTAGTCAAGGGGGGGTCGAGCAGTACTTC.